This T cell receptor beta chain derives from a study of lymphopenia after photon versus proton radiotherapy. The study, taken as a whole, reports: Relative stability marked proton patients; photon patients lost diversity and naive cells. Survival link was tested only in deceased patients; proton benefit remains a possibility. Oligoclonal CD8+ Temra expansion after nadir drove photon patients' diversity drop.

For this clone: What it recognizes is unknown.

Produced via immunoSEQ multiplex PCR; TCRdb's table is partial and in-frame only. This sample carries about 160,000 clones, 88% of them seen once, and the ten largest clones take around 5%. The ends were cut back, 3 bases at V and 8 bases at J, with 13 bases in the middle. Germline-derived CDR1 and CDR2 are SGHTA and FQGNSA. The CDR3 spans 14 residues. V and J are TRBV7-2 and TRBJ2-2; D gene ambiguous. This TCR was sampled from a man aged 50 to 60 with gastric cancer. The sample in question was peripheral blood, obtained from a patient treated with photon-based radiotherapy. The CDR3 is CASSLPRKSGELFF. DNA of the CDR3: TGTGCCAGCAGCTTGCCCCGAAAGTCGGGGGAGCTGTTTTTT.